This TCR beta chain emerged from a study of blood T cell repertoires in COVID-19. The overall study: Collection of acute and convalescent COVID-19 samples took place in the United States, Italy and Spain.

Trimming at V came to 1 base and at J to 1 base, leaving 4 bases not matched to a gene. Germline V gene data show CDR1 as SGHAT and CDR2 as FQNNGV. The CDR3 runs 16 residues. Libraries were prepared by immunoSEQ multiplex PCR; TCRdb keeps only in-frame clonotypes and omits some of them. The table shows around 160,000 clones, with roughly 86% occurring only once. The sequenced material came from peripheral blood. The TCR comes from a human donor in a cohort sampled during active COVID-19. The J gene is TRBJ1-1, the V gene TRBV11-2; 9 nucleotides align to TRBD1. The CDR3 bases are TGTGCCAGCAGCTTAGCCCTACAGGGGGCGAACACTGAAGCTTTCTTT. It specifies CASSLALQGANTEAFF. The variable domain in full, with the rest retrieved from reference TRBV11-2 and TRBJ1-1, is EAGVAQSPRYKIIEKRQSVAFWCNPISGHATLYWYQQILGQGPKLLIQFQNNGVVDDSQLPKDRFSAERLKGVDSTLKIQPAKLEDSAVYLCASSLALQGANTEAFFGQGTRLTVV.